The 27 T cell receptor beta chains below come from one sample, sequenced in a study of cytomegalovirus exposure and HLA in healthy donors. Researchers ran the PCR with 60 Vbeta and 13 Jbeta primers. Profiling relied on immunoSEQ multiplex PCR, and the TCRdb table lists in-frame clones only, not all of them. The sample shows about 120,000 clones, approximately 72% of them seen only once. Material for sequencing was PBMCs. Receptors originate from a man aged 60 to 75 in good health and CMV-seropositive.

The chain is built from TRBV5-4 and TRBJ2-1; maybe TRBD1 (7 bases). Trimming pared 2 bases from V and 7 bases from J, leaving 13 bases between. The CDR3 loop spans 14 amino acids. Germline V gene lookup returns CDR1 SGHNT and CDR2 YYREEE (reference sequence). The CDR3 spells CASSLSGGGNEQFF. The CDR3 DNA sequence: TGTGCCAGCAGCTTATCAGGGGGAGGAAATGAGCAGTTCTTC. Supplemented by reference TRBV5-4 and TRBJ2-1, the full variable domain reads ETGVTQSPTHLIKTRGQQVTLRCSSQSGHNTVSWYQQALGQGPQFIFQYYREEENGRGNFPPRFSGLQFPNYSSELNVNALELDDSALYLCASSLSGGGNEQFFGPGTRLTVL.

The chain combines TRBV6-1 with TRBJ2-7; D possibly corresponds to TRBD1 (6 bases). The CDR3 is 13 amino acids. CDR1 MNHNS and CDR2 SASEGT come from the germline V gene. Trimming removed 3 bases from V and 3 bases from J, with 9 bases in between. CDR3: CASSEDRHYEQYF. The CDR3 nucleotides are TGTGCCAGCAGTGAGGACAGACACTACGAGCAGTACTTC.

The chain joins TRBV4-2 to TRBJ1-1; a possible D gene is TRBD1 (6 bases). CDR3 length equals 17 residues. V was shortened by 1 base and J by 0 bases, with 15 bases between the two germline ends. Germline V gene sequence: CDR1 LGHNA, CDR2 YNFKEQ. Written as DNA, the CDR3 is TGTGCCAGCAGCCAAGGCACAGGGAGGGTGATGAACACTGAAGCTTTCTTT. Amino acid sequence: CASSQGTGRVMNTEAFF.

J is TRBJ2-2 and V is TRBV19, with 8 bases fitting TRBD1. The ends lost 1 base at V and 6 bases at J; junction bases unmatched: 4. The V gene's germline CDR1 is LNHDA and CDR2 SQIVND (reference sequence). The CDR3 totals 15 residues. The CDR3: CASSIGAGGSGELFF. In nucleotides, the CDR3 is TGTGCCAGTAGTATAGGTGCAGGGGGCTCCGGGGAGCTGTTTTTT.

CDR3 region: CASSDPRRGPGNTIYF. The CDR3 nucleotides are TGTGCCAGCAGCGACCCTCGGCGGGGGCCTGGAAACACCATATATTTT. The chain recombines TRBV9 with TRBJ1-3; D is possibly TRBD1 (6 bases). The CDR3 extends over 16 amino acids. Germline CDR1 is SGDLS and CDR2 is YYNGEE. The ends were cut back, 3 bases at V and 2 bases at J, with 15 bases in the middle.

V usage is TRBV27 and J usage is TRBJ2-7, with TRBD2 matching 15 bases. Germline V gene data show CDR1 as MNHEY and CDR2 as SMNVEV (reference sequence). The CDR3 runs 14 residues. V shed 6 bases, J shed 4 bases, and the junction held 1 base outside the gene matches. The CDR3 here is CASRGTSGRYEQYF. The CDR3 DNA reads TGTGCCAGCAGGGGGACTAGCGGGAGGTACGAGCAGTACTTC.

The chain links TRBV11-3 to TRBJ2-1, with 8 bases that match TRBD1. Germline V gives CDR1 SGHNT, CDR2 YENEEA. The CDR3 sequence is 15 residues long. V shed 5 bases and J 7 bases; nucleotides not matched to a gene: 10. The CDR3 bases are TGTGCCAGCAGCCCCGGACAGGGTCAGGGGAATGAGCAGTTCTTC. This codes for CASSPGQGQGNEQFF.

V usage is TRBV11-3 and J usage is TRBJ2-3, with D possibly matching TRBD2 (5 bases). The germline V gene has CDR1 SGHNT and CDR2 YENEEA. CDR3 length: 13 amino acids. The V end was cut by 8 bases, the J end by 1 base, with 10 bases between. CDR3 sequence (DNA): TGTGCCAGCGCGCGGGCACGCACAGATACGCAGTATTTT. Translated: CASARARTDTQYF. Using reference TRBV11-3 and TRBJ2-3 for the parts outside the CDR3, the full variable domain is EAGVVQSPRYKIIEKKQPVAFWCNPISGHNTLYWYLQNLGQGPELLIRYENEEAVDDSQLPKDRFSAERLKGVDSTLKIQPAELGDSAVYLCASARARTDTQYFGPGTRLTVL.

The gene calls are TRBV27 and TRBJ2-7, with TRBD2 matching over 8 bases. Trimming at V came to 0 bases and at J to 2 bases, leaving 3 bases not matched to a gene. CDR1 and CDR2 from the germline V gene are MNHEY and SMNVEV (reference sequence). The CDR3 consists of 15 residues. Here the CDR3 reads CASSLSGAGAYEQYF. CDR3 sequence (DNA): TGTGCCAGCAGTTTATCCGGAGCGGGGGCCTACGAGCAGTACTTC.

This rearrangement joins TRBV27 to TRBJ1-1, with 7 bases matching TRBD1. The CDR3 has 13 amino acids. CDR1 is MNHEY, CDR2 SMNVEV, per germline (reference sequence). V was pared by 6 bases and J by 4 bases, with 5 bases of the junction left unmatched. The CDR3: CASSSTGRTEAFF. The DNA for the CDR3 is TGTGCCAGCAGCTCGACAGGGCGCACTGAAGCTTTCTTT.

The CDR3 loop reads CASSSGLAVAETQYF. DNA of the CDR3: TGTGCCAGCAGCTCGGGACTAGCGGTGGCGGAGACCCAGTACTTC. The V and J genes are TRBV11-3 and TRBJ2-5; 11 bases map to TRBD2. V lost 4 bases, J lost 5 bases, and 6 bases stayed unmatched. This CDR3 has 15 residues. CDR1 SGHNT and CDR2 YENEEA come from the germline V gene. The full variable domain, rest sourced from reference TRBV11-3 and TRBJ2-5, is EAGVVQSPRYKIIEKKQPVAFWCNPISGHNTLYWYLQNLGQGPELLIRYENEEAVDDSQLPKDRFSAERLKGVDSTLKIQPAELGDSAVYLCASSSGLAVAETQYFGPGTRLLVL.

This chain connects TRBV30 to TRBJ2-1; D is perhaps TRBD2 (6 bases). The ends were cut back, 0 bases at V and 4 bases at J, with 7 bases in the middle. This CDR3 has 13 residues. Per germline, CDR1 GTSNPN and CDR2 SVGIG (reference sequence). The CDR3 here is CAWSVGTYNEQFF. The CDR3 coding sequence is TGTGCCTGGAGTGTAGGGACTTACAATGAGCAGTTCTTC.

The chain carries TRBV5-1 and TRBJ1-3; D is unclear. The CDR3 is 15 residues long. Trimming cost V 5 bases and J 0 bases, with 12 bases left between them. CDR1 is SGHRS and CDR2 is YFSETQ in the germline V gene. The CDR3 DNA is TGCGCCAGCAGTTTATACCCGAGCTCTGGAAACACCATATATTTT. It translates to CASSLYPSSGNTIYF.

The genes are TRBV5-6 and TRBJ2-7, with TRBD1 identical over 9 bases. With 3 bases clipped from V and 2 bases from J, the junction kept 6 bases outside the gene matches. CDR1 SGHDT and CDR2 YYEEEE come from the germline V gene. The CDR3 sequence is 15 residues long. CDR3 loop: CASSYWDRAAYEQYF. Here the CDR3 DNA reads TGTGCCAGCAGCTACTGGGACAGGGCGGCCTACGAGCAGTACTTC.

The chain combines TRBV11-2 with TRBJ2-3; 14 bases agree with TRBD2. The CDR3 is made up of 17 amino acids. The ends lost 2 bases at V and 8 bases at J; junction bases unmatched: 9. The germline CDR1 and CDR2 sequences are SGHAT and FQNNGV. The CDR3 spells CASSLWGLAGERATQYF. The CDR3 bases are TGTGCCAGCAGCTTATGGGGACTAGCGGGGGAGAGGGCTACGCAGTATTTT.

CDR3 DNA sequence: TGTGCCAGCAGCGACAGGGGTAATCAGCCCCAGCATTTT. Translating it yields CASSDRGNQPQHF. The V gene is TRBV6-5, the J gene TRBJ1-5, with TRBD1 matching over 8 bases. CDR3 length: 13 residues. V shed 6 bases and J 4 bases; nucleotides not matched to a gene: 2. Germline-derived CDR1 and CDR2 are MNHEY and SVGAGI.

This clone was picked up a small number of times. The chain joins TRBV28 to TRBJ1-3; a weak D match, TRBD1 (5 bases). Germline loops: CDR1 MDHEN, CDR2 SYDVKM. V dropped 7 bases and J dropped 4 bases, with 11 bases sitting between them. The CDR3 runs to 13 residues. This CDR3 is CASTVDNGNTIYF. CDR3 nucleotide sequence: TGTGCCAGCACCGTGGACAACGGAAACACCATATATTTT.

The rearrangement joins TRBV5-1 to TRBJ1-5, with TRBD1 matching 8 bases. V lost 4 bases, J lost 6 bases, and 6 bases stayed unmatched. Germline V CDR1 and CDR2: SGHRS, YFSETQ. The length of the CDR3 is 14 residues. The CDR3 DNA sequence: TGCGCCAGCAGCCCTGGACAGGGCATTCAGCCCCAGCATTTT. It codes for CASSPGQGIQPQHF.

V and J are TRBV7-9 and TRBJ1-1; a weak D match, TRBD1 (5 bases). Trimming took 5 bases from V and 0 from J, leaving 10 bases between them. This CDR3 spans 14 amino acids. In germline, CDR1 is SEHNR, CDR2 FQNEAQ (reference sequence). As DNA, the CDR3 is TGTGCCAGCAGCCCTCAGGGCATGAACACTGAAGCTTTCTTT. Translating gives CASSPQGMNTEAFF.

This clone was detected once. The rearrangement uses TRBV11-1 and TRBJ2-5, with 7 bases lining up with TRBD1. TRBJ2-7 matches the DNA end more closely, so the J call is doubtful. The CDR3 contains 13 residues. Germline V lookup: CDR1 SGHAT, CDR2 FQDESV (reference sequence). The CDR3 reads CASSWAGGYEQYF. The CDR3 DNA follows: TGTGCCAGCAGCTGGGCAGGGGGCTACGAGCAGTACTTC.

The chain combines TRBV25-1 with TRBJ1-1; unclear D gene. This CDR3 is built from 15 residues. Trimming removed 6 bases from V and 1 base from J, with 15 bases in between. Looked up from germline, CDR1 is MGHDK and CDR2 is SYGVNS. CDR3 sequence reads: CASRTTGRENTEAFF. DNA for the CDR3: TGTGCCAGCAGGACCACGGGCCGGGAGAACACTGAAGCTTTCTTT.

The CDR3, as DNA: TGCGCCAGCAGCCAGGGGTTCGGCGGCGGGGGCCTTACAGATACGCAGTATTTT. Residues: CASSQGFGGGGLTDTQYF. This chain uses TRBV4-1 with TRBJ2-3, with a weak D call TRBD2 (7 bases). This CDR3 is built from 18 residues. Trimming cost V 3 bases and J 3 bases, with 22 bases left between them. Germline loops: CDR1 MGHRA, CDR2 YSYEKL.

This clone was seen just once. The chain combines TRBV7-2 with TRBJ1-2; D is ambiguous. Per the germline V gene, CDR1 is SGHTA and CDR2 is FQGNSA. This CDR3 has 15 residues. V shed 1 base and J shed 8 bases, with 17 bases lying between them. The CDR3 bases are TGTGCCAGCAGCTTAGTCCCGGACGGACTGAGCGGCTACACCTTC. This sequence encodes CASSLVPDGLSGYTF.

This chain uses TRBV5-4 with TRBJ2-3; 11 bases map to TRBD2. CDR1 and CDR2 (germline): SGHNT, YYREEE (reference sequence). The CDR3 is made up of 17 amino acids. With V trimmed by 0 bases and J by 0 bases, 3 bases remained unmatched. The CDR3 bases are TGTGCCAGCAGCTTGGTGGTAGCGGGGGGGAGCACAGATACGCAGTATTTT. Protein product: CASSLVVAGGSTDTQYF.

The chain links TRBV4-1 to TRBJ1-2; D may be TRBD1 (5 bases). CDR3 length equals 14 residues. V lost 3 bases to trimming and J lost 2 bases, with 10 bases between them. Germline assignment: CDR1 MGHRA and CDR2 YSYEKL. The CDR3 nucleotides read TGCGCCAGCAGCCACATGGGGGGGAACTATGGCTACACCTTC. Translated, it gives CASSHMGGNYGYTF.

The CDR3: CASSRDLRTGLSEQYF. The CDR3 coding sequence is TGTGCCAGCAGTCGAGACCTGAGGACAGGGCTGTCCGAGCAGTACTTC. The rearrangement joins TRBV6-6 to TRBJ2-7, with 8 bases lining up with TRBD1. CDR1 is MNHNY, CDR2 SVGAGI, per germline (reference sequence). This CDR3 comprises 16 residues. Trimming removed 5 bases from V and 6 bases from J; junction bases left unmatched: 15.

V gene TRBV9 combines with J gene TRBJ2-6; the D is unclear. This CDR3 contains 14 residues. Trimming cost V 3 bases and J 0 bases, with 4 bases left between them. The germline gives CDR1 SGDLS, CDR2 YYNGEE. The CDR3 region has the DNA TGTGCCAGCAGCGATCGCTCTGGGGCCAACGTCCTGACTTTC. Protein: CASSDRSGANVLTF.